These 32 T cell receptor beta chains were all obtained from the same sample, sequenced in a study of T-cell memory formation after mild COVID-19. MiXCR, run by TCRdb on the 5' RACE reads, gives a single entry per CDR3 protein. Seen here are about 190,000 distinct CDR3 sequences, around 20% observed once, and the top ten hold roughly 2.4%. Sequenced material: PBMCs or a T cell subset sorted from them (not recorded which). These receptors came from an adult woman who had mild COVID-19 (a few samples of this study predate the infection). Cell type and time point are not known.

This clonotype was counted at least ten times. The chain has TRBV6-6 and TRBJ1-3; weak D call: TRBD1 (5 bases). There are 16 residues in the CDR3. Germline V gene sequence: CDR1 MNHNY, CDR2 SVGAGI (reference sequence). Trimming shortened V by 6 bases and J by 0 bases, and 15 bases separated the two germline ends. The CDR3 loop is CASSLGQGSSGNTIYF. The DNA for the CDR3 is TGTGCCAGCAGCCTGGGCCAGGGCAGCTCTGGAAACACCATATATTTT.

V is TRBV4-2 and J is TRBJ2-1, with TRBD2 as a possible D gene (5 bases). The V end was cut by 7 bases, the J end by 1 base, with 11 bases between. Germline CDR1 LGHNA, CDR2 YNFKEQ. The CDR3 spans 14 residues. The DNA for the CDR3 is TGTGCCAGCATCTCGGACTTTTCCTACAATGAGCAGTTCTTC. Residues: CASISDFSYNEQFF.

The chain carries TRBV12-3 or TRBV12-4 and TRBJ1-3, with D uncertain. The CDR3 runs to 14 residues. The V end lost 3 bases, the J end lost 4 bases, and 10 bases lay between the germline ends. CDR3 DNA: TGTGCCAGCAGTTTTTTGGGGTTGGGAAACACCATATATTTT. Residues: CASSFLGLGNTIYF.

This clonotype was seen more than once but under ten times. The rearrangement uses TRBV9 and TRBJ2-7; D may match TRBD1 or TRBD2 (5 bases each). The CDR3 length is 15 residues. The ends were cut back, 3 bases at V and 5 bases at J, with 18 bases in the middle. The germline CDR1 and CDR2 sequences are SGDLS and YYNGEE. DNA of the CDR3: TGTGCCAGCAGCGCCCGATGGGGGAGTGGCAACGAGCAGTACTTC. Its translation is CASSARWGSGNEQYF.

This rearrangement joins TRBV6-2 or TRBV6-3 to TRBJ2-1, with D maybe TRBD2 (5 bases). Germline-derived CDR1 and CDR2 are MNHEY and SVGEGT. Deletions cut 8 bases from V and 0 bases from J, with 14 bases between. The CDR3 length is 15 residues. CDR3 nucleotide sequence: TGTGCCAGCTCTGGCGGGTTCAGCTCCTACAATGAGCAGTTCTTC. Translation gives CASSGGFSSYNEQFF.

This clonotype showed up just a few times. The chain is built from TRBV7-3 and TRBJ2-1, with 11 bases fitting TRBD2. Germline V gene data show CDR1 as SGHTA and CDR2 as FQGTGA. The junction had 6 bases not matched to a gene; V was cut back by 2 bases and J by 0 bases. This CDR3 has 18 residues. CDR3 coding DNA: TGTGCCAGCAGCTTACAGGCTAGCGGGGGGTCCTCCTACAATGAGCAGTTCTTC. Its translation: CASSLQASGGSSYNEQFF. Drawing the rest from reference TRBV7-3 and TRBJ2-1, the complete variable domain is GAGVSQTPSNKVTEKGKYVELRCDPISGHTALYWYRQSLGQGPEFLIYFQGTGAADDSGLPNDRFFAVRPEGSVSTLKIQRTERGDSAVYLCASSLQASGGSSYNEQFFGPGTRLTVL.

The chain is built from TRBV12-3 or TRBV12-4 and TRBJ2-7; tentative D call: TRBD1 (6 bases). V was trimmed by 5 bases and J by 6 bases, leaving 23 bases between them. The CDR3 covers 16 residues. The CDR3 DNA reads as TGTGCCAGCAGTAAAACAGGGAGTCAGCTAGTTTCCGAGCAGTACTTC. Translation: CASSKTGSQLVSEQYF.

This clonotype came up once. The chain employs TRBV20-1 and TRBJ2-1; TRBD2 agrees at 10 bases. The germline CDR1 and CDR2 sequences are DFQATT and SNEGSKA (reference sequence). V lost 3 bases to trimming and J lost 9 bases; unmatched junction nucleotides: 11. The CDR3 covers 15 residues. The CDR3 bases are TGCAGTGCTAGGAGGCTAGCGGGGGCCCTATCTGAGCAGTTCTTC. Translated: CSARRLAGALSEQFF.

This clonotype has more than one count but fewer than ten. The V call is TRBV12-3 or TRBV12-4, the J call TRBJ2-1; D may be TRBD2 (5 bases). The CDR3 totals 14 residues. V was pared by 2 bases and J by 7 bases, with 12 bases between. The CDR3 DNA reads TGTGCCAGCAGTTTACAGGCGGGTCGGAATGAGCAGTTCTTC. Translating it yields CASSLQAGRNEQFF.

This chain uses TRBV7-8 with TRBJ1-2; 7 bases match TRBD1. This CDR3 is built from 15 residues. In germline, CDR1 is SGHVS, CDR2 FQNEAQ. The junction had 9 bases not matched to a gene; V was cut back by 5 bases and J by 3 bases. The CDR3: CASSHRDRLYYGYTF. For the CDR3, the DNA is TGTGCCAGCAGCCATCGGGACAGACTGTACTATGGCTACACCTTC. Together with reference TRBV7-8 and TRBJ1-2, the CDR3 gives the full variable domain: GAGVSQSPRYKVAKRGQDVALRCDPISGHVSLFWYQQALGQGPEFLTYFQNEAQLDKSGLPSDRFFAERPEGSVSTLKIQRTQQEDSAVYLCASSHRDRLYYGYTFGSGTRLTVV.

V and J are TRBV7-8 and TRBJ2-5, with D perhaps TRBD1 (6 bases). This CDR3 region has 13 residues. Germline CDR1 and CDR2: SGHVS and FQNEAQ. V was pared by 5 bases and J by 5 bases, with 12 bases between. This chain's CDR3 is CASSVTGKETQYF. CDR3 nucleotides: TGTGCCAGCAGCGTTACAGGGAAGGAGACCCAGTACTTC.

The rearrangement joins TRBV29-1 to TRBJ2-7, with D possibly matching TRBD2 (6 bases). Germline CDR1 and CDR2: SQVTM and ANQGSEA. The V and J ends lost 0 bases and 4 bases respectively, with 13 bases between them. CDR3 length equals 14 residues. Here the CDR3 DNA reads TGCAGCGTTGAAGATCGTCGTGGAGGGTACGAGCAGTACTTC. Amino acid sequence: CSVEDRRGGYEQYF.

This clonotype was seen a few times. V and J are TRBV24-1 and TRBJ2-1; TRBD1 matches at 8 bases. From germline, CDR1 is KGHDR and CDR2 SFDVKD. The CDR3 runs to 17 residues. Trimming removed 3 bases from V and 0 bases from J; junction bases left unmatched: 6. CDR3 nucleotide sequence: TGTGCCACCAGTGATGCGGGACAGGCGACCTCCTACAATGAGCAGTTCTTC. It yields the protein CATSDAGQATSYNEQFF.

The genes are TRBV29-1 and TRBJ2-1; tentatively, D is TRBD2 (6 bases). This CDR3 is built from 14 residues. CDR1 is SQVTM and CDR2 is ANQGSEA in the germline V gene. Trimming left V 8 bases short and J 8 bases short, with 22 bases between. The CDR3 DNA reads TGCAGCACCCCGAGTTGGGAGGTGAAGGATGAGCAGTTCTTC. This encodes CSTPSWEVKDEQFF.

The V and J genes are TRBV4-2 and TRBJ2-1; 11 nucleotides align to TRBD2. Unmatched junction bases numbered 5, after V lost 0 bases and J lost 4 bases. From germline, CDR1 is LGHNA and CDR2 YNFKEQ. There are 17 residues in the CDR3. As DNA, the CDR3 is TGTGCCAGCAGCCAAGATCAAGGGACTAGCGGTTACAATGAGCAGTTCTTC. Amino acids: CASSQDQGTSGYNEQFF.

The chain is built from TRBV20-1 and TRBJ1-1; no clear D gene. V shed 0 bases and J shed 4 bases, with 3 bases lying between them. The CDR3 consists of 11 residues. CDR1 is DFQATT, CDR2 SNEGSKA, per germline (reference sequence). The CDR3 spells CSARDGTEAFF. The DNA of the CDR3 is TGCAGTGCTAGAGATGGCACTGAAGCTTTCTTT.

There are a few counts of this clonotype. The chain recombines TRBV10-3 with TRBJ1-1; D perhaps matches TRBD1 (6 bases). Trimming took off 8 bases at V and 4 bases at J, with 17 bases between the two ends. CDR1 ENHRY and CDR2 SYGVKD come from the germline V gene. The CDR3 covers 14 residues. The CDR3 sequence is CAIGIGGTSTEAFF. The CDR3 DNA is TGTGCCATCGGGATAGGGGGGACGAGCACTGAAGCTTTCTTT.

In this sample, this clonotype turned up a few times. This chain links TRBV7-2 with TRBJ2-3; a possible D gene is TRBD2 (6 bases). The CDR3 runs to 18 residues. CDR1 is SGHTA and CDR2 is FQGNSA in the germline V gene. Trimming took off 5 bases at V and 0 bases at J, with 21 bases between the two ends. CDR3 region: CASSPRRVAFTSTDTQYF. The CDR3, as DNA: TGTGCCAGCAGCCCCCGGAGGGTAGCGTTTACTAGCACAGATACGCAGTATTTT.

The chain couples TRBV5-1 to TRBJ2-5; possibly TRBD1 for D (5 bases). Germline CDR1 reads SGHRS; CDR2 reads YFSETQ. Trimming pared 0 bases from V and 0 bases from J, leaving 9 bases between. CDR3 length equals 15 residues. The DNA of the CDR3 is TGCGCCAGCAGCTTGGGCAGGGCTAACCAAGAGACCCAGTACTTC. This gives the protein CASSLGRANQETQYF.

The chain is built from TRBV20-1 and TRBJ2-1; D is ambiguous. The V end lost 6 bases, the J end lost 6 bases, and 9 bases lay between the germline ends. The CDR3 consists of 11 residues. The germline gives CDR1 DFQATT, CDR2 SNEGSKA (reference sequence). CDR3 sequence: CSAVGSNEQFF. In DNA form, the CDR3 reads TGCAGTGCCGTCGGTAGCAATGAGCAGTTCTTC.

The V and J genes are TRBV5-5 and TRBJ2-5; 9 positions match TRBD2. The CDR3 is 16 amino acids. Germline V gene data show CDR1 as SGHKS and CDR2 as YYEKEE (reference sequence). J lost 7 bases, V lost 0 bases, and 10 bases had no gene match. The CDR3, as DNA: TGTGCCAGCAGCTTGGTCCTTAGCGGGGGCGGGGGGACCCAGTACTTC. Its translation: CASSLVLSGGGGTQYF.

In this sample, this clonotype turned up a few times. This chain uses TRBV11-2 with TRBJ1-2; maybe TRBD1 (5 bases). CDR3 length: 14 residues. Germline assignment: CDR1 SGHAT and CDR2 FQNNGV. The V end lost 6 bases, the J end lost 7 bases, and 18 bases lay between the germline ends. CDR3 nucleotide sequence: TGTGCCAGCAGTCAATTCGGGACGGCTTTTGGCTACACCTTC. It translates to CASSQFGTAFGYTF.

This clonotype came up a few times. DNA for the CDR3: TGTGCCAGCAGCCCGAAAGCGGGAAGCTCCTACAATGAGCAGTTCTTC. Translating it yields CASSPKAGSSYNEQFF. This sequence joins TRBV5-5 and TRBJ2-1; 7 bases fit TRBD2. Germline CDR1 is SGHKS and CDR2 is YYEKEE (reference sequence). This CDR3 is 16 amino acids long. J was trimmed by 0 bases and V by 4 bases; bases with no gene match: 7.

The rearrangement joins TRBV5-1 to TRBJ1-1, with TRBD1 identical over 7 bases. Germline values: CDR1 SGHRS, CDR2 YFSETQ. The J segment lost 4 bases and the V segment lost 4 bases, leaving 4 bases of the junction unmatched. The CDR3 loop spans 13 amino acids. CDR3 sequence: CASSTHRGTEAFF. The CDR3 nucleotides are TGCGCCAGCAGCACCCACAGGGGCACTGAAGCTTTCTTT.

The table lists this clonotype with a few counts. CDR3 sequence: CASSQGHRTGLAHQPQHF. The CDR3 coding sequence is TGTGCCAGCAGCCAAGGCCATCGGACAGGTTTAGCACATCAGCCCCAGCATTTT. This chain links TRBV4-2 with TRBJ1-5; 7 positions agree with TRBD1. The CDR3 consists of 18 residues. V gave up 1 base and J gave up 5 bases; unmatched junction bases: 14. Germline-derived CDR1 and CDR2 are LGHNA and YNFKEQ.

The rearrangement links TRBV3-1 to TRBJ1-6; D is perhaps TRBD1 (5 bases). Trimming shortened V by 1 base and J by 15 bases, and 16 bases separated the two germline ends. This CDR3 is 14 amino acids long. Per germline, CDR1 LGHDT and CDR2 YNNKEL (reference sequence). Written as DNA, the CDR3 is TGTGCCAGCAGCCAAGGACAGCATACGGGATACCTCCACTTT. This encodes CASSQGQHTGYLHF.

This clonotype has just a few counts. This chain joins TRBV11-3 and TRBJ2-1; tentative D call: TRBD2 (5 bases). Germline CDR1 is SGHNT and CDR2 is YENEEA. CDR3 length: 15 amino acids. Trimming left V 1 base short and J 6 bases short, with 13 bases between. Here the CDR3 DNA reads TGTGCCAGCAGCTTAGGAACTAGAGTAGGCAATGAGCAGTTCTTC. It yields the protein CASSLGTRVGNEQFF.

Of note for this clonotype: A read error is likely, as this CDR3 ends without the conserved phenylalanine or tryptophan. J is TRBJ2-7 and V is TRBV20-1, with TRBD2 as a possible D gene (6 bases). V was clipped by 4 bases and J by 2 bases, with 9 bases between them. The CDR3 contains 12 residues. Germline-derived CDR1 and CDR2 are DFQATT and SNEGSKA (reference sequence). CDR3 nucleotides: TGCAGTGCTAACGGGGGAACCTACGAGCAGTACATC. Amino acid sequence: CSANGGTYEQYI.

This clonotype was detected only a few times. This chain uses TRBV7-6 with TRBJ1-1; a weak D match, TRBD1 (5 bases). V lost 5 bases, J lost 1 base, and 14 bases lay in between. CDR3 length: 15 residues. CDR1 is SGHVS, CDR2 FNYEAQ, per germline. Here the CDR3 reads CASSRAGTGNTEAFF. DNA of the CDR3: TGTGCCAGCAGCCGAGCCGGGACGGGGAACACTGAAGCTTTCTTT.

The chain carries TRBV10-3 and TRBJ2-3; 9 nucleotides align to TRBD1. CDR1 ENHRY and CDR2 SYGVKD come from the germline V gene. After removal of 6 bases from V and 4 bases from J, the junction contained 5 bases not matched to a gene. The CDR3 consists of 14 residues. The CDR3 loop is CAIRGQGGSDTQYF. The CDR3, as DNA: TGTGCCATCAGGGGACAGGGCGGGTCAGATACGCAGTATTTT.

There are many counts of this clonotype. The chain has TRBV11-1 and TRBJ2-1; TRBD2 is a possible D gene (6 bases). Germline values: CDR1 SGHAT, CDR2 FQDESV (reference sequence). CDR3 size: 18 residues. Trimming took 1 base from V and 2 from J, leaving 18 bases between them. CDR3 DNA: TGTGCCAGCAGCTTAGGAGGACGAGGAGGGCGGCCCTACAATGAGCAGTTCTTC. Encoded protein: CASSLGGRGGRPYNEQFF.

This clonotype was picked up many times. The CDR3 nucleotides read TGTGCCAGCAGTGAAGTTAACAGGAATGAAGCTTTCTTT. Its protein product is CASSEVNRNEAFF. The V gene is TRBV6-1, the J gene TRBJ1-1; possible D gene TRBD1, 5 bases. V lost 1 base and J 7 bases, leaving 10 bases between the germline ends. The CDR3 totals 13 residues. Germline V lookup: CDR1 MNHNS, CDR2 SASEGT.